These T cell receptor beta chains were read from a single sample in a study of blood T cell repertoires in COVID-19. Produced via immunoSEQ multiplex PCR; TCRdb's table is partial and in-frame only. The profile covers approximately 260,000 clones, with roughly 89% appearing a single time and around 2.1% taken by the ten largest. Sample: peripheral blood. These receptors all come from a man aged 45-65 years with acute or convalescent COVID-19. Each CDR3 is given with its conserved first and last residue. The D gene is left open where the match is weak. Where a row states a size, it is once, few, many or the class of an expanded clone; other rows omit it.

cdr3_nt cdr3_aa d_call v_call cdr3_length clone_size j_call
TGTGCCAGCAGCGACGCCCCACAGGGTGGATCACCCCTCCACTTT CASSDAPQGGSPLHF . TRBV5-5 15 . TRBJ1-6
TGTGCCAGCAGTTACCAACAGGGGGGTCAAGAGACCCAGTACTTC CASSYQQGGQETQYF TRBD1 TRBV6-5 15 once TRBJ2-5
TGCGCCAGCAGCTTTGAGGGGGCTCTGGACGAGCAGTACTTC CASSFEGALDEQYF TRBD1 TRBV5-1 14 . TRBJ2-7
TGTGCCAGCAGCCAAGGAGGGGGCGAGATACAGCCCCAGCATTTT CASSQGGGEIQPQHF TRBD1 TRBV3-1/TRBV3-2 15 . TRBJ1-5
TGTGCCAGCAGCGACTCCAGGACAGGGAACACTGAAGCTTTCTTT CASSDSRTGNTEAFF TRBD1 TRBV25-1 15 . TRBJ1-1
TGCGCCAGCAGCCCCCCGGGAGCGGGGGTGGGCACAGATACGCAGTATTTT CASSPPGAGVGTDTQYF TRBD2 TRBV5-1 17 . TRBJ2-3
TGTGCCAGCACCCCCGGGACAGGGTCCAACGAGCAGTACTTC CASTPGTGSNEQYF TRBD1 TRBV7-3 14 . TRBJ2-7
TGTGCCAGCAGTTACGGATTAGCGGGGGGTTCGGATACGCAGTATTTT CASSYGLAGGSDTQYF TRBD2 TRBV6-5 16 . TRBJ2-3
TGCAGCGCCCACCTGGGACAGGGGTCCTCCACCGGGGAGCTGTTTTTT CSAHLGQGSSTGELFF TRBD1 TRBV29-1 16 . TRBJ2-2
TGCGCCAGCAGCCCCCGGGTCGTCACTGAAGCTTTCTTT CASSPRVVTEAFF . TRBV4-1 13 . TRBJ1-1
TGTGCCAGCAGTTACGGGGGGGGAAAGGGTGAGCAGTTCTTC CASSYGGGKGEQFF TRBD2 TRBV6-5 14 . TRBJ2-1
TGTGCCAGCAGCTTCGAGGGATTGGCCGGGGAGCTGTTTTTT CASSFEGLAGELFF . TRBV7-3 14 . TRBJ2-2
TGCAGCGTCCAGGGTGTGCAGGGCCATGGCTACACCTTC CSVQGVQGHGYTF . TRBV29-1 13 . TRBJ1-2
TGTGCCATCAGTGAGGAGGGTCGGGGAAGCAATCAGCCCCAGCATTTT CAISEEGRGSNQPQHF . TRBV10-3 16 . TRBJ1-5
TGTGCCAGCACCACTTACCGCCCAGGACAGGGACCCTACGAGCAGTACTTC CASTTYRPGQGPYEQYF TRBD1 TRBV2 17 . TRBJ2-7
TGTGCCATCAGTGATTCGGCTGGAGCTGAAGCTTTCTTT CAISDSAGAEAFF . TRBV10-3 13 . TRBJ1-1
TGTGCCAGCAGCCGGGACATCCAAACCAAGTACCAAGAGACCCAGTACTTC CASSRDIQTKYQETQYF . TRBV21-1 17 . TRBJ2-5
TGTGCCAGCAGCCCCCCGGGACAGTTTAATGAAAAACTGTTTTTT CASSPPGQFNEKLFF TRBD1 TRBV3-1/TRBV3-2 15 . TRBJ1-4
TGTGCCAGCAGTACGGGACAGGGGGTATCACCCCTCCACTTT CASSTGQGVSPLHF TRBD1 TRBV2 14 few TRBJ1-6
TGTGCCTTGGACAGGGGGTCGAACACTGAAGCTTTCTTT CALDRGSNTEAFF TRBD1 TRBV30 13 few TRBJ1-1
TGCGCCAGCAGTGACCCGGCGGCTCCTGAAGCTTTCTTT CASSDPAAPEAFF . TRBV10-1 13 once TRBJ1-1
TGTGCCAGCAGCCAAGATGCGGGGGCCGAAGCGAATTCACCCCTCCACTTT CASSQDAGAEANSPLHF . TRBV3-1/TRBV3-2 17 . TRBJ1-6
TGTGCCAGCTCACCAAACCTCGGGGGGAGCACAGATACGCAGTATTTT CASSPNLGGSTDTQYF TRBD2 TRBV18 16 . TRBJ2-3
TGCGCCAGCAGCTCAGCCGGGACAGGGGCGGTAGGTGGCTACACCTTC CASSSAGTGAVGGYTF TRBD1 TRBV5-1 16 . TRBJ1-2
TGTGCCAGCAGCCTGACAGGGGGCGACGAAAAACTGTTTTTT CASSLTGGDEKLFF TRBD1 TRBV7-8 14 . TRBJ1-4
TGTGCCAGCAGTTTATCGGGCACCTCCTACGAGCAGTACTTC CASSLSGTSYEQYF . TRBV27 14 once TRBJ2-7
TGTGCCAGCAGTGGTGGGGACAGGGTGGGTGGCTACACCTTC CASSGGDRVGGYTF TRBD1 TRBV2 14 once TRBJ1-2
TGTGCCAACCCTACACCCGGGACAGGGAGGGACTATGGCTACACCTTC CANPTPGTGRDYGYTF TRBD1 TRBV2 16 . TRBJ1-2
TGTGCCAGCAGCTTAACGGGAGGGTTCGCTTTCTTT CASSLTGGFAFF . TRBV7-3 12 . TRBJ1-1
TGTGCCAGCAGCTTAGATCCGACTAGCGGACCTCAAAATGAGCAGTTCTTC CASSLDPTSGPQNEQFF TRBD2 TRBV11-2 17 . TRBJ2-1
TGTGCCAGCAGCCCACGGACAGGGGGTGACTATGGCTACACCTTC CASSPRTGGDYGYTF TRBD1 TRBV9 15 . TRBJ1-2
TGTGCCAGCAGTCAGGACGAGCAGTACTTC CASSQDEQYF . TRBV28 10 . TRBJ2-7
TGTGCCAGCAGTTCAAGCTCCCTCCACGAGCAGTACTTC CASSSSSLHEQYF . TRBV12-3/TRBV12-4 13 . TRBJ2-7
TGTGCCAGCAGCTGGAAGCGGGGGGCGGGCACAGATACGCAGTATTTT CASSWKRGAGTDTQYF TRBD2 TRBV3-1/TRBV3-2 16 . TRBJ2-3
TGTGCCAGCAGCCAGGACAGGATTTCGGCTGGAAACACCATATATTTT CASSQDRISAGNTIYF TRBD1 TRBV3-1/TRBV3-2 16 . TRBJ1-3
TGTGCCAGCCAAGGGAGGAGAAACACCATATATTTT CASQGRRNTIYF . TRBV7-9 12 . TRBJ1-3
TGTGCCAGCAGCTTAGCGCACAGATCACCCCTCCACTTT CASSLAHRSPLHF . TRBV11-1 13 . TRBJ1-6
TGCGCCAGCAGCTTGGCCCCCTTGGTCCTGTCGGTGAACACTGAAGCTTTCTTT CASSLAPLVLSVNTEAFF . TRBV5-1 18 . TRBJ1-1